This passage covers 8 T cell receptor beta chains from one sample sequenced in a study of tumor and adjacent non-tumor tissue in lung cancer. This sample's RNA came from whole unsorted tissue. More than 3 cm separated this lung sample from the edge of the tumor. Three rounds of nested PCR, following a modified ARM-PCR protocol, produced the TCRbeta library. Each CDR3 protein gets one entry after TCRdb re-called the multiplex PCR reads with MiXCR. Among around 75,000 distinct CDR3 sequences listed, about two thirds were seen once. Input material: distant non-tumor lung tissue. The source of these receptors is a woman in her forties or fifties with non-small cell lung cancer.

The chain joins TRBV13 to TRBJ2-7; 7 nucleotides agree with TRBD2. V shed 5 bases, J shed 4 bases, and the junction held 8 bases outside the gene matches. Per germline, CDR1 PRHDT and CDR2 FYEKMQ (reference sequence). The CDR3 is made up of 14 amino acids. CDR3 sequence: CASSLRGGRYEQYF. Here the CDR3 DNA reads TGTGCCAGCAGCCTACGCGGGGGTAGGTACGAGCAGTACTTC.

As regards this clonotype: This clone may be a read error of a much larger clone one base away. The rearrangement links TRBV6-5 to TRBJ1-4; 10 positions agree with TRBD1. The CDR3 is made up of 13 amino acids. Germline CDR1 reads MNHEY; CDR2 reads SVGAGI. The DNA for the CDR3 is TGTGCCGGCAGGCGGACAGGGGGTGAAAAACTGTTTTTT. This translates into CAGRRTGGEKLFF.

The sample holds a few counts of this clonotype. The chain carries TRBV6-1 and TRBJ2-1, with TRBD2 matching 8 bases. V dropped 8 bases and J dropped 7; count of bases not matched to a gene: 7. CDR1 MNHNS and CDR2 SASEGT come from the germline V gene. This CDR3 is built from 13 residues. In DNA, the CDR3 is TGTGCCAGCGCCCGATCGGGGGGGAATGAGCAGTTCTTC. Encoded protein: CASARSGGNEQFF.

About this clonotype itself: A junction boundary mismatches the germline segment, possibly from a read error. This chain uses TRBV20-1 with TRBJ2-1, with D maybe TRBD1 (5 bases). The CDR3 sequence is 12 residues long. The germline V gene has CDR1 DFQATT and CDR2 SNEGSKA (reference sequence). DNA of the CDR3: TGCAGTGCTAGTCAGGGAAGTAATGAGCAGATCTTC. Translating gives CSASQGSNEQIF.

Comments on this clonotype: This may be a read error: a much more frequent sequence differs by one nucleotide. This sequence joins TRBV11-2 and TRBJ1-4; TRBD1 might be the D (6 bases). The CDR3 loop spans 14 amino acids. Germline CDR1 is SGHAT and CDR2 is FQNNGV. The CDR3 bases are TGTGTCAGCAGCCCTGGACAGTATAATGAAAAACTGCTTTTT. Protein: CVSSPGQYNEKLLF.

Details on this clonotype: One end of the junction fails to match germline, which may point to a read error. The CDR3 DNA is TGTGCTAGCAGTGAAGTTTATCTGGGCTCCTACTATGAGCAGTTCTTC. This sequence encodes CASSEVYLGSYYEQFF. The chain carries TRBV6-1 and TRBJ2-1; D is unclear. Germline V gene sequence: CDR1 MNHNS, CDR2 SASEGT. The CDR3 covers 16 residues.

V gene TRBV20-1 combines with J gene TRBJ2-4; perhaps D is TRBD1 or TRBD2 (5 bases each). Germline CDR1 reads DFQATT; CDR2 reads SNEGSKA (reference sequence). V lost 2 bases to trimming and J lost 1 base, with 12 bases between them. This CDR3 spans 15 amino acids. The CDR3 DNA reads TGCAGTGCTAGAACTGGGACCGGGGCCAAAAACATTCAGTACTTC. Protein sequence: CSARTGTGAKNIQYF.

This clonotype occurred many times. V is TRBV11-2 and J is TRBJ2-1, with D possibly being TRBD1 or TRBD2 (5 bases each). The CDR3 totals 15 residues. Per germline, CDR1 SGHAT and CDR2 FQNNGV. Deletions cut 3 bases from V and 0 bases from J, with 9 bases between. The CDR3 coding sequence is TGTGCCAGCAGCTTGGACACTAGCTCCTACAATGAGCAGTTCTTC. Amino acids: CASSLDTSSYNEQFF. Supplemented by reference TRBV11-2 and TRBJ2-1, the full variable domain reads EAGVAQSPRYKIIEKRQSVAFWCNPISGHATLYWYQQILGQGPKLLIQFQNNGVVDDSQLPKDRFSAERLKGVDSTLKIQPAKLEDSAVYLCASSLDTSSYNEQFFGPGTRLTVL.